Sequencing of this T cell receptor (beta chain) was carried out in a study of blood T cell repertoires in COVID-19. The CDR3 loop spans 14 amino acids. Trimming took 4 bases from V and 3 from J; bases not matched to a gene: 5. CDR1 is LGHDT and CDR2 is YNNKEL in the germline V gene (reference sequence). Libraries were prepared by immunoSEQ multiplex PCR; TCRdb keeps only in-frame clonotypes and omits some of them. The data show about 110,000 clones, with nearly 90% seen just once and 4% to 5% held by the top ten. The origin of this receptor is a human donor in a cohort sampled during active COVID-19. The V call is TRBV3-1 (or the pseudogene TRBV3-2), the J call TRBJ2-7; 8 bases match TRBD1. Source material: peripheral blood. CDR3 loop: CASSLGTGRYEQYF. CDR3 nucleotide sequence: TGTGCCAGCAGCCTAGGGACAGGCCGCTACGAGCAGTACTTC.